The next 20 T cell receptor beta chains were all read from a single sample in a study of tumor and adjacent non-tumor tissue in lung cancer. A modified ARM-PCR protocol with three rounds of nested PCR amplified TCRbeta. MiXCR was run by TCRdb on the multiplex PCR reads, yielding one entry per CDR3 protein. The data show over 110,000 distinct CDR3 sequences, around two thirds seen once. This sample's RNA came from whole unsorted tissue. The source material was lung tumor tissue. These receptor sequences come from a man in his sixties with small cell lung cancer.

Note on this clonotype: The conserved final phenylalanine or tryptophan is absent from the CDR3, which likely points to a read error. The chain carries TRBV11-2 and TRBJ2-1; D unclear. Germline CDR1 is SGHAT and CDR2 is FQNNGV. The CDR3 sequence is 15 residues long. V lost 3 bases and J 0 bases, leaving 9 bases between the germline ends. The CDR3 coding sequence is TGTGCCAGCAGCTTGGGTGGTGTCTCCTACAATGAGCAGTTCCTC. Its protein is CASSLGGVSYNEQFL.

Worth noting for this clonotype: One end of the junction is discordant with germline, which a read error may explain. The rearrangement links TRBV12-3 or TRBV12-4 to TRBJ2-3, with D unresolved. The CDR3 is 12 residues long. The CDR3 loop is CASCFLVDTQYF. As DNA, the CDR3 is TGTGCCAGCTGTTTTCTGGTAGATACGCAGTATTTT.

A note on this clonotype: This could be a read error, since a much larger clone is one nucleotide away. The chain combines TRBV5-1 with TRBJ2-2, with D unresolved. Per the germline V gene, CDR1 is SGHRS and CDR2 is YFSETQ. With 0 bases removed from V and 9 bases from J, the gap between germline ends came to 9 bases. The CDR3 length is 13 residues. The CDR3 sequence: CASSLGGTWELFF. CDR3 sequence (DNA): TGCGCCAGCAGCTTGGGAGGTACCTGGGAGCTGTTTTTT.

The J gene is TRBJ2-2, the V gene TRBV11-2; D unresolved. In germline, CDR1 is SGHAT, CDR2 FQNNGV. This CDR3 is built from 12 residues. The ends were cut back, 8 bases at V and 7 bases at J, with 11 bases in the middle. CDR3 DNA sequence: TGTGCCAGCGGCCAGACGGGCGGGGAGCTGTTTTTT. Amino acids: CASGQTGGELFF.

The table lists this clonotype with a count of one. A junction boundary mismatches the germline segment, possibly from a read error. The chain is built from TRBV20-1 and TRBJ2-7; the D gene is possibly TRBD2 (6 bases). Germline assignment: CDR1 DFQATT and CDR2 SNEGSKA (reference sequence). The CDR3 covers 14 residues. The CDR3: CSAYGLLGSYEQYF. CDR3 DNA sequence: TGCAGTGCTTATGGACTACTGGGTAGCTACGAGCAGTATTTC.

The chain employs TRBV5-1 and TRBJ2-1; 7 positions agree with TRBD2. The CDR3 runs 15 residues. The junction had 9 bases not matched to a gene; V was cut back by 6 bases and J by 3 bases. Germline V CDR1 and CDR2: SGHRS, YFSETQ. The CDR3 sequence: CASNGASGDYNEQFF. For the CDR3, the DNA is TGCGCCAGCAACGGGGCTAGCGGAGACTACAATGAGCAGTTCTTC.

A remark on this clonotype: Mismatch with germline at one junction end may stem from a read error. This chain connects TRBV11-2 to TRBJ2-7; D might be TRBD2 (6 bases). The CDR3 contains 17 residues. CDR1 is SGHAT, CDR2 FQNNGV, per germline. CDR3 in amino acids: CAISLGGRVVSAAEQYF. The CDR3 nucleotides are TGTGCCATCAGCTTAGGAGGGCGGGTGGTGTCGGCAGCCGAACAGTACTTC.

Of note for this clonotype: Likely a read error: the CDR3 ends without its conserved phenylalanine or tryptophan. The chain is built from TRBV4-2 and TRBJ1-6; a possible D gene is TRBD1 (6 bases). This CDR3 is built from 16 residues. Per the germline V gene, CDR1 is LGHNA and CDR2 is YNFKEQ. V dropped 3 bases and J dropped 9 bases, with 18 bases sitting between them. The CDR3 here is CASSQTDSPRVSPLHL. The DNA of the CDR3 is TGTGCCAGCAGCCAGACGGACAGTCCACGGGTTTCACCCCTCCACCTT.

The rearrangement links TRBV5-4 to TRBJ2-1; 15 bases are a match to TRBD2. V was clipped by 0 bases and J by 10 bases; unmatched bases: 5. The CDR3 has 16 residues. Germline V CDR1 and CDR2: SGHNT, YYREEE (reference sequence). CDR3 nucleotide sequence: TGTGCCAGCAGCTTGGGGGGACTAGCGGGAGGTGGGGAGCAGTTCTTC. It specifies CASSLGGLAGGGEQFF.

V is TRBV11-2 and J is TRBJ2-1; D call uncertain. This CDR3 is built from 13 residues. V lost 3 bases to trimming and J lost 16 bases, with 19 bases between them. CDR1 is SGHAT, CDR2 FQNNGV, per germline. This CDR3 reads CASSFVLNDGHFF. The CDR3 nucleotides are TGTGCCAGCAGCTTCGTGCTCAACGATGGGCACTTCTTC.

Comments on this clonotype: This may stem from a read error, because a much larger clone lies one nucleotide away. The rearrangement uses TRBV12-1 and TRBJ2-3; the table's D call of TRBD1 was not tested on the DNA. TRBV12-1 is a pseudogene locus. This CDR3 is 18 amino acids long. This chain's CDR3 is CASSFAQTGYRLADTQYF. Written as DNA, the CDR3 is TGTGCCAGCAGCTTTGCCCAGACAGGGTATCGTCTCGCAGATACGCAGTATTTT.

This clonotype has just one count. The V call is TRBV11-2, the J call TRBJ2-7; D unclear. The CDR3 is made up of 14 amino acids. CDR1 is SGHAT, CDR2 FQNNGV, per germline. Trimming stripped 6 bases from V and 6 bases from J, with 18 bases between. The CDR3 reads CASSLISKGGEQYF. The CDR3 DNA reads TGTGCCAGCAGTTTAATCTCCAAGGGTGGCGAGCAGTACTTC.

This clonotype came up a few times. The junction departs from the called germline gene at one end, perhaps through a read error. This chain connects TRBV11-2 to TRBJ2-1; 11 bases align to TRBD2. The CDR3 is 15 residues long. The V gene's germline CDR1 is SGHAT and CDR2 FQNNGV. The CDR3 nucleotides read TGTGACAGCAGCTTAATACTAGCGGGAGTGGTTGAGCAGTTCTTC. Its protein is CDSSLILAGVVEQFF.

As concerns this clonotype: A read error may explain this, as a much larger clone is one base away. Lacking the conserved final phenylalanine or tryptophan, this CDR3 likely reflects a read error. The rearrangement links TRBV28 to TRBJ2-1; D is unresolved. This CDR3 is built from 10 residues. Germline values: CDR1 MDHEN, CDR2 SYDVKM. V lost 5 bases, J lost 12 bases, and 8 bases lay in between. In DNA, the CDR3 is TGTGCCAGCAGTGGTATACTGCAGTTCTTG. Translated, it gives CASSGILQFL.

Note on this clonotype: A junction end diverges from the germline sequence, so it may reflect a read error. The CDR3 sequence: CASSFGVIAASGETRYF. The CDR3 coding sequence is TGTGCCAGCAGTTTTGGGGTGATCGCAGCGAGCGGAGAGACCCGGTACTTC. The chain couples TRBV12-3 or TRBV12-4 to TRBJ2-5, with TRBD2 as a possible D gene (5 bases). The CDR3 is 17 residues long.

This clonotype has a handful of counts. This sequence may be a read error, since a much larger clone differs from it by one base. The V gene is TRBV11-2, the J gene TRBJ1-1, with D possibly TRBD1 on 5 matching bases. Trimming shortened V by 4 bases and J by 2 bases, and 14 bases separated the two germline ends. Germline V gene data show CDR1 as SGHAT and CDR2 as FQNNGV. CDR3 length equals 15 residues. In DNA form, the CDR3 reads TGTGCCAGCAGCTCTGTGGGACTCATAAACACTGAAGCTTTCTTT. Protein product: CASSSVGLINTEAFF.

On this clonotype: Here the CDR3 omits its conserved ending phenylalanine or tryptophan, so a read error is the likely source. V is TRBV20-1 and J is TRBJ2-1, with D unclear. Germline CDR1 and CDR2: DFQATT and SNEGSKA (reference sequence). The CDR3 extends over 14 amino acids. V dropped 4 bases and J dropped 0 bases, with 10 bases sitting between them. The CDR3 nucleotides are TGCAGTGCTATATCAACCCTCTCCTACAATGAGCAGTTCTCC. It yields the protein CSAISTLSYNEQFS.

Of note for this clonotype: A clone one base away is much larger, so this may be a read error. Because it lacks the conserved phenylalanine or tryptophan at the end, this CDR3 is likely a read error. The genes are TRBV5-5 and TRBJ2-7; no clear D gene. The germline CDR1 and CDR2 sequences are SGHKS and YYEKEE (reference sequence). V was trimmed by 0 bases and J by 4 bases, leaving 5 bases between them. The CDR3 contains 12 residues. Here the CDR3 DNA reads TGTGCCAGCAGCTTGGCCATGTACGAGCAGTACTTA. The encoded protein is CASSLAMYEQYL.

This clonotype appeared many times. CDR3 protein: CASRTPGGAMAGELFF. The CDR3 nucleotides read TGTGCCAGCCGAACCCCAGGGGGCGCGATGGCCGGGGAGCTGTTTTTT. This rearrangement joins TRBV12-3 or TRBV12-4 to TRBJ2-2; 8 nucleotides agree with TRBD1. CDR3 length: 16 residues. V lost 8 bases, J lost 6 bases, and 14 bases stayed unmatched.

This clonotype was detected a few times. A single base separates this from a much larger clone, so it may be a read error. The V and J genes are TRBV20-1 and TRBJ2-1; possibly TRBD2 for D (6 bases). This CDR3 has 15 amino acids. Per germline, CDR1 DFQATT and CDR2 SNEGSKA (reference sequence). The CDR3 DNA reads TGCAGAGCTAGCAAACCGGGAGCTAGGTGGAATGAGCAGTTCTTC. This sequence encodes CRASKPGARWNEQFF.